These T cell receptor beta chains were read from a single sample in a study of T cell changes during pregnancy in multiple sclerosis. Some clones are missing from TCRdb's copy, which holds only in-frame ones; the method was immunoSEQ multiplex PCR. The repertoire holds around 100,000 clones, with approximately 91% as singletons. This material consisted of peripheral blood, taken after pregnancy. These receptors originate from a female donor with multiple sclerosis, enrolled in a pregnancy study. The CDR3 runs from the conserved cysteine through the conserved F or W. Each record gives: clone size, D gene, V gene, J gene, CDR3 DNA, CDR3 protein. The D gene is left open where the match is weak. Only part of the rows carry a size: once, few, many, or a class if the clone is expanded.

>-|-|TRBV6-1|TRBJ1-4
TGTGCCAGCAGTGAAAGGGGTGCTTCCCGAAATGAAAAACTGTTTTTT
CASSERGASRNEKLFF
>-|TRBD2|TRBV10-2|TRBJ2-3
TGCGCCAGCCTACCTCCTCTAGCGGGGGTGGGAGATACGCAGTATTTT
CASLPPLAGVGDTQYF
>-|-|TRBV5-8|TRBJ2-4
TGTGCCAGCAGCAAACAGGATATTAAAAACATTCAGTACTTC
CASSKQDIKNIQYF
>once|-|TRBV7-9|TRBJ1-2
TGTGCCAGCAGTCAGTCAGGGGCTAATGGCTACACCTTC
CASSQSGANGYTF
>-|-|TRBV9|TRBJ2-3
TGTGCCAGCAGCGTAGCTCCCCAAGCGGGCACAGATACGCAGTATTTT
CASSVAPQAGTDTQYF
>few|TRBD1|TRBV10-1|TRBJ2-7
TGCGCCAGCAGCCTGGACAGGGAGTCCGAGCAGTACTTC
CASSLDRESEQYF
>-|-|TRBV6-6|TRBJ1-1
TGTGCCAGCAGTTACAGTCGAGGCGCTTTCTTT
CASSYSRGAFF
>-|TRBD2|TRBV27|TRBJ2-1
TGTGCCAGCAGTTTGGTACGGGGGACTAGCGGTGAGCAGTTCTTC
CASSLVRGTSGEQFF
>-|TRBD1|TRBV2|TRBJ2-3
TGTGCCAGCAGTGCTTCGGCAGGGACAGGCACAGATACGCAGTATTTT
CASSASAGTGTDTQYF
>once|TRBD1|TRBV29-1|TRBJ1-6
TGCAGCGCTATGACAGGGGACTATAATTCACCCCTCCACTTT
CSAMTGDYNSPLHF
>few|-|TRBV5-1|TRBJ1-1
TGCGCCAGCAGCCCTGGGGGGGAGAAAGCTTTCTTT
CASSPGGEKAFF
>-|TRBD2|TRBV5-1|TRBJ2-1
TGCGCCAGCAGTAGGTCTAGCGGGGGGCTGAGCTCCTACAATGAGCAGTTCTTC
CASSRSSGGLSSYNEQFF
>-|TRBD1|TRBV18|TRBJ1-1
TGTGCCAGCTCACACCCCCGGGGGACAGGGAACACTGAAGCTTTCTTT
CASSHPRGTGNTEAFF
>-|-|TRBV19|TRBJ1-2
TGTGCCAGTAGTATTTGGGGCCGGCGAAACAATGGCTACACCTTC
CASSIWGRRNNGYTF
>-|TRBD1|TRBV5-1|TRBJ2-7
TGCGCCAGCAGCTTACCGGGACAGGGGTTGTTCATGGAGCAGTACTTC
CASSLPGQGLFMEQYF
>-|TRBD1|TRBV6-6|TRBJ1-5
TGTGCCAGCAGTTACGTCAGGGGGCGAGATCAGCCCCAGCATTTT
CASSYVRGRDQPQHF
>-|-|TRBV19|TRBJ2-6
TGTGCCAGTAGTATCACAGGGAGCTCTGGGGCCAACGTCCTGACTTTC
CASSITGSSGANVLTF
>-|-|TRBV6-5|TRBJ2-2
TGTGCCAGCCTCCGGGGTACCGGGGAGCTGTTTTTT
CASLRGTGELFF
>once|TRBD1|TRBV5-1|TRBJ1-6
TGCGCCAGCAGCATAAGCCGGGACAGTTACTCACCCCTCCACTTT
CASSISRDSYSPLHF